This entry concerns a single TCR beta chain. CDR1 is KGHSH and CDR2 is LQKENI in the germline V gene. The V gene lost 4 bases and the J gene lost 0 bases, with 16 bases spanning the gap. The CDR3 is 16 residues long. This sample stems from a study of blood T cell repertoires in COVID-19. Using immunoSEQ multiplex PCR, the repertoire was profiled, and TCRdb retains in-frame clones only, with some absent. This sample has 350,000 to 450,000 clones, with around nine tenths found just once. Individuals in the exposed group had encountered a COVID-19 case within 2 weeks preceding study entry. The sequenced sample was PBMCs or T cells enriched from blood (not recorded which). This TCR derives from a woman aged 18-29 years who had been exposed to COVID-19. V gene TRBV18 combines with J gene TRBJ2-7, with a tentative D call TRBD1 (6 bases). The CDR3 spells CASSQIQGEGSYEQYF. CDR3 DNA sequence: TGTGCCAGCTCACAAATACAGGGTGAAGGCTCCTACGAGCAGTACTTC.